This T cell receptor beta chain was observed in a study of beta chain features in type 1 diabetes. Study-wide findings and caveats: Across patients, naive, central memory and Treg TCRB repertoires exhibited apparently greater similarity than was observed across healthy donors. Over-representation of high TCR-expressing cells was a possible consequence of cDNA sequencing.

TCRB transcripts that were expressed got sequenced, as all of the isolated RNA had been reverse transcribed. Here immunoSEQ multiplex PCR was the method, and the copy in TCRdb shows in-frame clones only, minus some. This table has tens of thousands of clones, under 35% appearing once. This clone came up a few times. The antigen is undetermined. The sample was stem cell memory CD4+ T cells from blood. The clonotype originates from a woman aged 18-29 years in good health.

The chain's CDR3 is CASSQQEDGVTQYF. CDR3 DNA sequence: TGCGCCAGCAGCCAACAGGAGGACGGGGTTACGCAGTATTTT. The chain combines TRBV4-3 with TRBJ2-3; weak D call: TRBD2 (5 bases). Germline V gene sequence: CDR1 LGHNA, CDR2 YSLEER. V lost 2 bases to trimming and J lost 8 bases, with 14 bases between them. The CDR3 consists of 14 residues.